Below, one T cell receptor beta chain is given with its context. This sample is part of a study of cytomegalovirus exposure and HLA in healthy donors. Study-wide background: Across 350 to 400 genotyped donors, approximately 80% landed in the Caucasian-associated ancestry cluster.

The PCR had 60 Vbeta and 13 Jbeta primers. Libraries were prepared by immunoSEQ multiplex PCR; TCRdb keeps only in-frame clonotypes and omits some of them. The data show approximately 170,000 clones, approximately 81% seen once. What was sequenced was PBMCs. The TCR comes from a man younger than 40 in good health and CMV-seropositive.

CDR3 protein: CASAWQGGAGRDQYF. CDR3 DNA sequence: TGTGCCAGCGCCTGGCAGGGTGGGGCAGGAAGGGACCAGTACTTC. The rearrangement joins TRBV2 to TRBJ2-5; possibly TRBD1 for D (5 bases). Looked up from germline, CDR1 is SNHLY and CDR2 is FYNNEI. There are 15 residues in the CDR3. V was trimmed by 8 bases and J by 10 bases, leaving 26 bases between them.